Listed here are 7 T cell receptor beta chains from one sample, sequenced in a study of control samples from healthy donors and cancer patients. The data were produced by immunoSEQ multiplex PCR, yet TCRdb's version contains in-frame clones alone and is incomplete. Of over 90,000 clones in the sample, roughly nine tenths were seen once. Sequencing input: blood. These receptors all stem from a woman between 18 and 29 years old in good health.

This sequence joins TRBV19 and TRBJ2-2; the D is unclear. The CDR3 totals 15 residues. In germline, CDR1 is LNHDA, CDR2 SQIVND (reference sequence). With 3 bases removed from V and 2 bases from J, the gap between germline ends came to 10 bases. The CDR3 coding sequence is TGTGCCAGTAGTATTGTTTCTTTCAACACCGGGGAGCTGTTTTTT. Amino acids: CASSIVSFNTGELFF.

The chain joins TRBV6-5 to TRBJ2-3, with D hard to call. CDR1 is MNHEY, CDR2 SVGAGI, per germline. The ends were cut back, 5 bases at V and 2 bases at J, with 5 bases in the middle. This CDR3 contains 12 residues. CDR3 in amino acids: CASSRNTDTQYF. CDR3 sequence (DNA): TGTGCCAGCAGTCGTAACACAGATACGCAGTATTTT.

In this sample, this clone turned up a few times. CDR3 in amino acids: CASSTRDRPYEQYF. DNA for the CDR3: TGTGCCAGCAGTACCAGGGACAGGCCCTACGAGCAGTACTTC. The V gene is TRBV2, the J gene TRBJ2-7; 8 bases agree with TRBD1. The germline gives CDR1 SNHLY, CDR2 FYNNEI. CDR3 length: 14 residues. The junction had 5 bases not matched to a gene; V was cut back by 5 bases and J by 2 bases.

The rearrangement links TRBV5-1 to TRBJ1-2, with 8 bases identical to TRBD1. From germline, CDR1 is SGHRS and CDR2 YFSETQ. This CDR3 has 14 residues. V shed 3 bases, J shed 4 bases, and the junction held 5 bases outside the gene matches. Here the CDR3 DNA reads TGCGCCAGCAGCTCCGGACAGGGCCTCTATGGCTACACCTTC. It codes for CASSSGQGLYGYTF. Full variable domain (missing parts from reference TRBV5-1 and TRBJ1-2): KAGVTQTPRYLIKTRGQQVTLSCSPISGHRSVSWYQQTPGQGLQFLFEYFSETQRNKGNFPGRFSGRQFSNSRSEMNVSTLELGDSALYLCASSSGQGLYGYTFGSGTRLTVV.

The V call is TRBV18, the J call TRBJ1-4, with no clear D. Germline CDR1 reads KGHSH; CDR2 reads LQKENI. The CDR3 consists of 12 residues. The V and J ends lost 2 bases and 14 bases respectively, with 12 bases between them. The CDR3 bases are TGTGCCAGCTCACCAAATGACTTCGGGCTGTTTTTT. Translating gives CASSPNDFGLFF.

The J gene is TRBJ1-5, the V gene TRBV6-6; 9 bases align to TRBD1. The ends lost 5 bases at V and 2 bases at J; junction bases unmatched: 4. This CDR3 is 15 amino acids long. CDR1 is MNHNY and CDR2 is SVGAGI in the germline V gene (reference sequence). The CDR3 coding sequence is TGTGCCAGCAGTGGGGACAGGGCAGGCAATCAGCCCCAGCATTTT. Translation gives CASSGDRAGNQPQHF.

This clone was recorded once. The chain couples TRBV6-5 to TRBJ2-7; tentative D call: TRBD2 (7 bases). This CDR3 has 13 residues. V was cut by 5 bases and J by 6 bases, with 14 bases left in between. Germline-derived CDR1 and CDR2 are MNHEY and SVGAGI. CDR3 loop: CASSLLGGGEQYF. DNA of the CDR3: TGTGCCAGCAGTCTTCTAGGGGGGGGCGAGCAGTACTTC.